The 28 T cell receptor beta chains presented below share a single source sample, sequenced in a study of cytomegalovirus exposure and HLA in healthy donors (dated by TCRdb to 2017 to 2019). The library was obtained by the immunoSEQ multiplex PCR assay. The multiplex PCR relied on a mix of 60 forward primers for TCR Vbeta segments and 13 reverse primers for TCR Jbeta segments. TCRdb stores this immuneACCESS table with in-frame sequences only. Part of the clones is absent; in the studies checked, under half of the shortfall reflects unresolved V genes, and no reason is known for the rest. The sample contains about 110,000 clones, approximately 78% of them found a single time. Around 1.2% of the sample is in the top ten clones. The sequenced sample consisted of PBMCs. The receptors stem from a young woman in good health and CMV-seronegative.

Written as DNA, the CDR3 is TGCAGCACCCTACAGGGTGGGTACGAGCAGTACTTC. Its protein product is CSTLQGGYEQYF. The chain has TRBV29-1 and TRBJ2-7; weak D call: TRBD1 (6 bases). The CDR3 length is 12 residues. With 8 bases removed from V and 4 bases from J, the gap between germline ends came to 15 bases. Germline V lookup: CDR1 SQVTM, CDR2 ANQGSEA.

The V and J genes are TRBV7-2 and TRBJ2-7, with 8 bases that match TRBD1. Unmatched junction bases numbered 11, after V lost 5 bases and J lost 5 bases. Germline lookup yields CDR1 SGHTA and CDR2 FQGNSA. The CDR3 length is 15 residues. The CDR3: CASSRRTGMGHEQYF. The CDR3 DNA reads as TGTGCCAGCAGCCGGAGGACAGGGATGGGCCACGAGCAGTACTTC.

This chain joins TRBV7-6 and TRBJ2-7; 9 bases match TRBD1. The V and J ends lost 5 bases and 3 bases, in that order; junction bases with no gene match: 5. Germline CDR1 is SGHVS and CDR2 is FNYEAQ. The CDR3 is 14 residues long. The CDR3 DNA reads TGTGCCAGCAGCGAGGGACAGGGTAACTACGAGCAGTACTTC. Translating it yields CASSEGQGNYEQYF.

This clone was picked up a small number of times. The chain uses TRBV6-5 and TRBJ2-3; the D gene is possibly TRBD2 (6 bases). The germline V gene encodes CDR1 MNHEY and CDR2 SVGAGI. Trimming stripped 9 bases from V and 2 bases from J, with 9 bases between. The CDR3 totals 12 residues. The DNA of the CDR3 is TGTGCCAGTGCTAGCGCCACAGATACGCAGTATTTT. Translated, it gives CASASATDTQYF.

The genes are TRBV6-5 and TRBJ1-2; perhaps TRBD1 as D (6 bases). Germline-derived CDR1 and CDR2 are MNHEY and SVGAGI. The V end was cut by 0 bases, the J end by 5 bases, with 10 bases between. This CDR3 contains 14 residues. CDR3: CASSYSLGGYGYTF. CDR3 nucleotides: TGTGCCAGCAGTTACTCCTTAGGGGGTTATGGCTACACCTTC.

The chain combines TRBV9 with TRBJ2-7; 8 nucleotides match TRBD1. The J segment lost 6 bases and the V segment lost 0 bases, leaving 8 bases of the junction unmatched. In germline, CDR1 is SGDLS, CDR2 YYNGEE. CDR3 length: 15 amino acids. The CDR3 DNA is TGTGCCAGCAGCGTAGCGGGACAGGAGGCGGGCGAGCAGTACTTC. Translating it yields CASSVAGQEAGEQYF.

This clone was recorded only once. The rearrangement uses TRBV2 and TRBJ2-3; 7 bases are a match to TRBD1. Looked up from germline, CDR1 is SNHLY and CDR2 is FYNNEI. The CDR3 length is 15 residues. V gave up 0 bases and J gave up 0 bases; unmatched junction bases: 0. DNA for the CDR3: TGTGCCAGCAGTGAAGCCAGGGGGAGCACAGATACGCAGTATTTT. This translates into CASSEARGSTDTQYF.

This clone was detected only a few times. The rearrangement joins TRBV7-2 to TRBJ2-1, with no clear D. CDR3 length equals 14 residues. Trimming removed 3 bases from V and 9 bases from J, with 15 bases in between. CDR1 is SGHTA, CDR2 FQGNSA, per germline. CDR3 in amino acids: CASSFSWLAGEQFF. The CDR3 DNA follows: TGTGCCAGCAGCTTTTCTTGGCTGGCTGGTGAGCAGTTCTTC.

The chain is built from TRBV6-5 and TRBJ1-2, with D tentatively TRBD1 (6 bases). Between the trimmed V and J ends, which lost 8 bases and 4 bases, there was a span of 17 bases. CDR3 length: 14 residues. CDR1 is MNHEY, CDR2 SVGAGI, per germline. CDR3 nucleotides: TGTGCCAGCGGCTACCAACAGGGTATCTATGGCTACACCTTC. Its protein is CASGYQQGIYGYTF.

The rearrangement uses TRBV25-1 and TRBJ1-1, with D possibly TRBD1 on 5 matching bases. V was shortened by 5 bases and J by 4 bases, with 14 bases between the two germline ends. Germline V gene sequence: CDR1 MGHDK, CDR2 SYGVNS. The CDR3 contains 14 residues. In DNA, the CDR3 is TGTGCCAGCAGTTTCAGGGCTGGCGGCACTGAAGCTTTCTTT. Its protein is CASSFRAGGTEAFF.

The rearrangement uses TRBV6-4 and TRBJ2-3; 9 bases fit TRBD1. V trimming: 4 bases; J trimming: 4 bases; junction bases outside the gene matches: 6. This CDR3 region has 15 residues. Germline V gene data show CDR1 as MRHNA and CDR2 as SNTAGT. For the CDR3, the DNA is TGTGCCAGCAGTGCACAGGGGGCCAGGTCAGATACGCAGTATTTT. This gives the protein CASSAQGARSDTQYF.

A single count supports this clone. V is TRBV29-1 and J is TRBJ1-3; TRBD1 matches 8 bases. Trimming removed 6 bases from V and 2 bases from J; junction bases left unmatched: 3. This CDR3 spans 13 amino acids. Per germline, CDR1 SQVTM and CDR2 ANQGSEA. The CDR3 DNA follows: TGCAGCGTCGTCAGGGGGCCTGGAAACACCATATATTTT. Encoded protein: CSVVRGPGNTIYF.

The J gene is TRBJ2-5, the V gene TRBV30; 11 nucleotides line up with TRBD2. With V trimmed by 2 bases and J by 6 bases, 11 bases remained unmatched. The CDR3 contains 16 residues. CDR1 and CDR2 (germline): GTSNPN, SVGIG (reference sequence). CDR3 sequence (DNA): TGTGCCTGGAGTCCAATAGCGGGGGGGCCCTTTCAGACCCAGTACTTC. Its translation is CAWSPIAGGPFQTQYF.

This clone occurred a few times. DNA of the CDR3: TGTGCCAGCAGCTCCCAACCGGGACAGTACGATTCACCCCTCCACTTT. This sequence encodes CASSSQPGQYDSPLHF. This sequence joins TRBV7-8 and TRBJ1-6, with 7 nucleotides matching TRBD1. The germline gives CDR1 SGHVS, CDR2 FQNEAQ. The CDR3 is made up of 16 amino acids. The ends lost 4 bases at V and 8 bases at J; junction bases unmatched: 11.

As DNA, the CDR3 is TGTGCCAGCAGCCCGTACCTAGCGGGAGCTTACAATGAGCAGTTCTTC. Its protein product is CASSPYLAGAYNEQFF. This chain joins TRBV4-2 and TRBJ2-1, with 10 nucleotides matching TRBD2. V lost 4 bases, J lost 4 bases, and 7 bases stayed unmatched. The V gene's germline CDR1 is LGHNA and CDR2 YNFKEQ. This CDR3 comprises 16 residues.

This clone came up once. The chain uses TRBV28 and TRBJ2-1; no clear D. CDR3 size: 13 residues. V was trimmed by 4 bases and J by 7 bases, leaving 11 bases between them. Germline V gene sequence: CDR1 MDHEN, CDR2 SYDVKM. The DNA of the CDR3 is TGTGCCAGCAGTTCCGTGACAAGGAATGAGCAGTTCTTC. Protein sequence: CASSSVTRNEQFF.

The chain recombines TRBV6-6 with TRBJ2-5, with D perhaps TRBD1 (5 bases). In germline, CDR1 is MNHNY, CDR2 SVGAGI (reference sequence). Trimming left V 8 bases short and J 4 bases short, with 8 bases between. The CDR3 length is 11 residues. In nucleotides, the CDR3 is TGTGCCAGCGCAAGGGGAGAGACCCAGTACTTC. Translating it yields CASARGETQYF.

The chain links TRBV5-4 to TRBJ2-7, with TRBD2 as a possible D gene (5 bases). Trimming pared 0 bases from V and 0 bases from J, leaving 13 bases between. The germline V gene has CDR1 SGHNT and CDR2 YYREEE (reference sequence). The CDR3 covers 16 residues. CDR3 bases: TGTGCCAGCAGCTTGGCTTTCCGGGAAAGCTCCTACGAGCAGTACTTC. Protein sequence: CASSLAFRESSYEQYF. Full variable domain (rest looked up from reference TRBV5-4 and TRBJ2-7): ETGVTQSPTHLIKTRGQQVTLRCSSQSGHNTVSWYQQALGQGPQFIFQYYREEENGRGNFPPRFSGLQFPNYSSELNVNALELDDSALYLCASSLAFRESSYEQYFGPGTRLTVT.

This clone showed up just once. This chain's CDR3 is CAISEEIAGAEQFF. CDR3 in DNA: TGTGCCATCAGTGAGGAGATAGCGGGGGCTGAGCAGTTCTTC. The V and J genes are TRBV10-3 and TRBJ2-1; TRBD2 aligns across 9 bases. The CDR3 runs 14 residues. CDR1 and CDR2 from the germline V gene are ENHRY and SYGVKD. The V segment lost 2 bases and the J segment 9 bases; nucleotides outside the gene matches: 5.

The chain recombines TRBV7-2 with TRBJ2-2, with 10 bases that match TRBD2. The ends lost 6 bases at V and 6 bases at J; junction bases unmatched: 7. Germline CDR1 reads SGHTA; CDR2 reads FQGNSA. CDR3 length: 15 amino acids. The CDR3 here is CASRLAGEGPGELFF. The DNA of the CDR3 is TGTGCCAGCAGGCTAGCGGGAGAGGGGCCCGGGGAGCTGTTTTTT.

This clone appeared many times. CDR3 sequence: CASSYSGQPYGYTF. CDR3 nucleotides: TGTGCCAGCAGTTACTCGGGACAGCCCTATGGCTACACCTTC. The chain links TRBV6-6 to TRBJ1-2, with 7 bases identical to TRBD1. Germline lookup yields CDR1 MNHNY and CDR2 SVGAGI (reference sequence). The trim removed 0 bases at V and 4 bases at J, leaving 2 bases unmatched. This CDR3 is built from 14 residues.

The chain joins TRBV10-3 to TRBJ1-5; 7 nucleotides match TRBD1. The germline CDR1 and CDR2 sequences are ENHRY and SYGVKD. The CDR3 is 15 residues long. The J segment lost 5 bases and the V segment lost 0 bases, leaving 4 bases of the junction unmatched. In DNA form, the CDR3 reads TGTGCCATCAGTGAGTCGCTCAGGGGGGATCAGCCCCAGCATTTT. This encodes CAISESLRGDQPQHF.

V usage is TRBV15 and J usage is TRBJ1-4; 7 nucleotides match TRBD1. V lost 3 bases to trimming and J lost 11 bases; unmatched junction nucleotides: 12. Germline loops: CDR1 LNHNV, CDR2 YYDKDF (reference sequence). The length of the CDR3 is 15 residues. CDR3 DNA: TGTGCCACCAGCAGGGACCCGGGACAGTCGTCGAAACTGTTTTTT. Encoded protein: CATSRDPGQSSKLFF.

This chain uses TRBV7-9 with TRBJ1-5, with a tentative D call TRBD1 (6 bases). Germline V gene lookup returns CDR1 SEHNR and CDR2 FQNEAQ (reference sequence). V was clipped by 5 bases and J by 3 bases, with 11 bases between them. The CDR3 runs to 14 residues. The CDR3 sequence is CASSQQGINQPQHF. CDR3 nucleotide sequence: TGTGCCAGCAGCCAACAGGGTATCAATCAGCCCCAGCATTTT.

This clone was detected only a few times. CDR3 DNA: TGTGCCTGGAGATGGGACAGGGGCACAGATACGCAGTATTTT. Translating it yields CAWRWDRGTDTQYF. V gene TRBV30 combines with J gene TRBJ2-3, with 9 bases matching TRBD1. The CDR3 covers 14 residues. The J segment lost 1 base and the V segment lost 3 bases, leaving 2 bases of the junction unmatched. Germline CDR1 reads GTSNPN; CDR2 reads SVGIG (reference sequence).

V is TRBV28 and J is TRBJ2-7, with a tentative D call TRBD1 (5 bases). CDR3 length equals 16 residues. Germline V gene sequence: CDR1 MDHEN, CDR2 SYDVKM. The ends were cut back, 5 bases at V and 2 bases at J, with 19 bases in the middle. CDR3 region: CASSADRVLGPYEQYF. The CDR3 bases are TGTGCCAGCAGTGCCGACAGAGTACTCGGGCCCTACGAGCAGTACTTC.

J is TRBJ1-1 and V is TRBV5-5, with 9 bases fitting TRBD1. Per germline, CDR1 SGHKS and CDR2 YYEKEE (reference sequence). The CDR3 totals 16 residues. The trim removed 2 bases at V and 0 bases at J, leaving 5 bases unmatched. DNA of the CDR3: TGTGCCAGCAGCTTCCGGGACAGGGTGATGAACACTGAAGCTTTCTTT. Protein: CASSFRDRVMNTEAFF. The full variable domain, completed using reference TRBV5-5 and TRBJ1-1, is DAGVTQSPTHLIKTRGQQVTLRCSPISGHKSVSWYQQVLGQGPQFIFQYYEKEERGRGNFPDRFSARQFPNYSSELNVNALLLGDSALYLCASSFRDRVMNTEAFFGQGTRLTVV.

This clone is a singleton in its sample. The chain joins TRBV11-1 to TRBJ2-5; the match to TRBD2 covers 8 bases. CDR1 and CDR2 (germline): SGHAT, FQDESV (reference sequence). V dropped 4 bases and J dropped 5; count of bases not matched to a gene: 9. The length of the CDR3 is 15 residues. The CDR3 DNA follows: TGTGCCAGCAGCTCTCGTAGCGGGACCAGGGAGACCCAGTACTTC. Protein sequence: CASSSRSGTRETQYF.